What follows are 18 T cell receptor beta chains derived from one specimen sequenced in a study of CD8+CD57+ T cells in acquired aplastic anemia. TCR beta VDJ and CDR3 profiling used genomic DNA as template. TCRdb recomputed calls from the reads with MiXCR, one row per CDR3 protein. The data show around 200,000 distinct CDR3 sequences, more than 45% seen once. Patients included in sequencing had previously demonstrated CD8+CD57+ cell expansion by flow cytometry. Sequencing was done on a sample of sorted CD4+, CD8+, or CD8+CD57+ T cells (not recorded which) from PBMCs. The receptors were sampled from a human donor with aplastic anemia.

The J gene is TRBJ1-2, the V gene TRBV3-1, with 10 bases identical to TRBD1. Germline trimming cut 0 bases from V and 4 bases from J; bases unmatched to any gene: 2. CDR1 and CDR2 (germline): LGHDT, YNNKEL (reference sequence). The length of the CDR3 is 15 residues. CDR3 protein: CASSQEDRGLYGYTF. The CDR3 coding sequence is TGTGCCAGCAGCCAAGAAGACAGGGGGCTCTATGGCTACACCTTC.

This clonotype has ten or more counts. This rearrangement joins TRBV12-3 or TRBV12-4 to TRBJ2-7; the match to TRBD2 covers 7 bases. This CDR3 has 14 amino acids. The J segment lost 0 bases and the V segment lost 6 bases, leaving 5 bases of the junction unmatched. In DNA, the CDR3 is TGTGCCAGCAGCCTAGCGGAAAGCTCCTACGAGCAGTACTTC. Protein: CASSLAESSYEQYF.

A note on this clonotype: Compared with germline, one end of the junction differs, possibly owing to a read error. The chain uses TRBV11-2 and TRBJ2-3, with no clear D. CDR3 length: 15 amino acids. Germline assignment: CDR1 SGHAT and CDR2 FQNNGV. The CDR3: CASSLRSVVTDAQYF. The CDR3 coding sequence is TGTGCCAGCAGCTTACGGTCCGTAGTCACAGATGCGCAGTATTTT.

V gene TRBV10-2 combines with J gene TRBJ1-5; no clear D gene. This CDR3 spans 14 amino acids. The V and J ends lost 3 bases and 3 bases respectively, with 9 bases between them. The V gene's germline CDR1 is WSHSY and CDR2 SAAADI. CDR3 loop: CASSENGINQPQHF. The CDR3 bases are TGCGCCAGCAGTGAAAATGGGATCAATCAGCCCCAGCATTTT.

The table lists this clonotype with many counts. V gene TRBV7-3 combines with J gene TRBJ2-7, with 8 bases that match TRBD1. J gave up 5 bases and V 2 bases, and 5 bases lay outside the gene matches. CDR3 length: 14 residues. Germline V gene data show CDR1 as SGHTA and CDR2 as FQGTGA. The CDR3 nucleotides are TGTGCCAGCAGCTTAGGACAGGGTGCTGACGAGCAGTACTTC. Protein product: CASSLGQGADEQYF.

The V gene is TRBV11-2, the J gene TRBJ2-6; 9 nucleotides match TRBD2. The V segment lost 4 bases and the J segment 2 bases; nucleotides outside the gene matches: 27. Germline V gene data show CDR1 as SGHAT and CDR2 as FQNNGV. This CDR3 has 24 residues. The CDR3 DNA sequence: TGTGCCAGCAGCTCCACTCGAAAGGTTGTAACATTGTGGGGACTAGCTCCTGGGGCCAACGTCCTGACTTTC. It encodes CASSSTRKVVTLWGLAPGANVLTF.

This chain uses TRBV7-6 with TRBJ2-7; 9 bases are a match to TRBD2. Trimming at V came to 2 bases and at J to 3 bases, leaving 11 bases not matched to a gene. The germline V gene has CDR1 SGHVS and CDR2 FNYEAQ. This CDR3 is 17 amino acids long. This CDR3 reads CASSLMAGGPPNYEQYF. DNA of the CDR3: TGTGCCAGCAGCTTAATGGCGGGAGGGCCCCCTAACTACGAGCAGTACTTC. The variable domain in full, completed from reference TRBV7-6 and TRBJ2-7, reads GAGVSQSPRYKVTKRGQDVALRCDPISGHVSLYWYRQALGQGPEFLTYFNYEAQQDKSGLPNDRFSAERPEGSISTLTIQRTEQRDSAMYRCASSLMAGGPPNYEQYFGPGTRLTVT.

CDR3: CATSDSSRSSYNEQFF. CDR3 DNA: TGTGCCACCAGTGATTCCAGCAGGAGCTCCTACAATGAGCAGTTCTTC. V usage is TRBV24-1 and J usage is TRBJ2-1, with D unresolved. Trimming removed 2 bases from V and 0 bases from J, with 10 bases in between. Germline-derived CDR1 and CDR2 are KGHDR and SFDVKD. The CDR3 totals 16 residues.

This clonotype appeared a few times. The genes are TRBV27 and TRBJ1-1; 7 bases line up with TRBD1. Germline CDR1 is MNHEY and CDR2 is SMNVEV (reference sequence). The CDR3 runs 15 residues. The ends lost 5 bases at V and 5 bases at J; junction bases unmatched: 11. The CDR3 here is CASSPVGRGRTEAFF. The CDR3, as DNA: TGTGCCAGCAGTCCGGTCGGGAGGGGGCGGACTGAAGCTTTCTTT.

This clonotype has ten or more counts. The chain couples TRBV12-3 or TRBV12-4 to TRBJ2-7; 9 bases fit TRBD2. The CDR3 has 15 amino acids. The V and J ends lost 2 bases and 5 bases, in that order; junction bases with no gene match: 7. The CDR3 loop is CASSLRVAGVHEQYF. CDR3 bases: TGTGCCAGCAGTTTAAGGGTAGCGGGAGTTCACGAGCAGTACTTC.

This chain connects TRBV9 to TRBJ2-7, with 7 positions matching TRBD1. Germline CDR1 and CDR2: SGDLS and YYNGEE. V gave up 0 bases and J gave up 3 bases; unmatched junction bases: 3. The CDR3 contains 14 residues. CDR3 amino acids: CASSVVAGGYEQYF. The CDR3 DNA reads as TGTGCCAGCAGCGTAGTGGCAGGGGGCTACGAGCAGTACTTC.

The chain links TRBV5-1 to TRBJ2-3; perhaps TRBD1 as D (6 bases). Trimming took off 2 bases at V and 0 bases at J, with 13 bases between the two ends. The CDR3 spans 16 residues. Germline lookup yields CDR1 SGHRS and CDR2 YFSETQ. The CDR3 reads CASSLNNRASTDTQYF. The DNA for the CDR3 is TGCGCCAGCAGCTTAAACAACAGGGCTAGCACAGATACGCAGTATTTT.

The rearrangement uses TRBV2 and TRBJ2-3, with D possibly matching TRBD1 (6 bases). Germline V lookup: CDR1 SNHLY, CDR2 FYNNEI. V gave up 3 bases and J gave up 0 bases, with 10 bases separating them. The CDR3 is made up of 15 amino acids. Here the CDR3 reads CASSEFGQSTDTQYF. CDR3 nucleotide sequence: TGTGCCAGCAGTGAGTTCGGACAGAGCACAGATACGCAGTATTTT.

In this sample, this clonotype turned up a few times. The chain recombines TRBV10-3 with TRBJ2-7, with 10 bases matching TRBD2. There are 14 residues in the CDR3. Per the germline V gene, CDR1 is ENHRY and CDR2 is SYGVKD. Trimming cost V 6 bases and J 5 bases; bases outside gene matches: 7. The CDR3 DNA reads as TGTGCCATCAGCCTAGCGGGGGATCTGGACGAGCAGTACTTC. As protein: CAISLAGDLDEQYF.

The sample holds a few counts of this clonotype. The gene calls are TRBV24-1 and TRBJ2-5; TRBD1 agrees at 7 bases. Germline values: CDR1 KGHDR, CDR2 SFDVKD. This CDR3 contains 15 residues. V shed 3 bases, J shed 5 bases, and the junction held 8 bases outside the gene matches. Here the CDR3 reads CATSDRQGLGETQYF. The CDR3 DNA is TGTGCCACCAGTGATAGACAGGGTCTGGGGGAGACCCAGTACTTC.

The chain combines TRBV25-1 with TRBJ2-5; TRBD2 aligns across 14 bases. V shed 3 bases and J 5 bases; nucleotides not matched to a gene: 14. The CDR3 totals 19 residues. Germline loops: CDR1 MGHDK, CDR2 SYGVNS. The CDR3 DNA reads TGTGCCAGCAGTGACCCTCGGGGAAGGGGACTAGCGGGAGTCGAGACCCAGTACTTC. Translation gives CASSDPRGRGLAGVETQYF.

A remark on this clonotype: This clone may be a read error of a much larger clone one base away. As DNA, the CDR3 is TGCGCCAGCAGCTCGGACTACTACAATGAGCAGTTCTTC. It yields the protein CASSSDYYNEQFF. This chain connects TRBV10-2 to TRBJ2-1, with a possible D match to TRBD2 (6 bases). Trimming removed 6 bases at V and 3 bases at J, with 9 bases between. This CDR3 has 13 residues. The germline V gene has CDR1 WSHSY and CDR2 SAAADI.

The genes are TRBV29-1 and TRBJ2-7, with D tentatively TRBD1 (6 bases). V gave up 7 bases and J gave up 2 bases, with 15 bases separating them. CDR1 and CDR2 from the germline V gene are SQVTM and ANQGSEA. This CDR3 comprises 13 residues. CDR3: CSGTGPGAYEQYF. CDR3 DNA sequence: TGCAGCGGGACGGGTCCAGGGGCCTACGAGCAGTACTTC.